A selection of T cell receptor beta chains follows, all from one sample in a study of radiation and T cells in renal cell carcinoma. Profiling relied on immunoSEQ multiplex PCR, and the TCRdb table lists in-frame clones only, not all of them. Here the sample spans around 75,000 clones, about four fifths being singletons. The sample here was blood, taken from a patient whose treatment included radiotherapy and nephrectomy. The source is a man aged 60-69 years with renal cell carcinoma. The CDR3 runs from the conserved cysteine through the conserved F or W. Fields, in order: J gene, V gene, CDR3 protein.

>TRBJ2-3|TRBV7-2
CASSPGTSGHTQYF
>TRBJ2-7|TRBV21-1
CASSKVTQGTPYEQYF
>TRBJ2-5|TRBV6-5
CASKAGREWETQYF
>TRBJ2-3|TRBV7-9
CASSNSILGPADRTDTQYF
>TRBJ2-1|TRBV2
CASRRTSASNNEQFF
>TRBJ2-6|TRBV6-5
CASSENSGANVLTF
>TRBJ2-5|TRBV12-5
CASGSGTGVQETQYF
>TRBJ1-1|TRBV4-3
CASSQVMWGNTEAFF
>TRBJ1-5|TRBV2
CASSRAGLGGNQPQHF
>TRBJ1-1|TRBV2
CASSDMTGYTEAFF
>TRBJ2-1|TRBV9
CASSATGLAVYNEQFF